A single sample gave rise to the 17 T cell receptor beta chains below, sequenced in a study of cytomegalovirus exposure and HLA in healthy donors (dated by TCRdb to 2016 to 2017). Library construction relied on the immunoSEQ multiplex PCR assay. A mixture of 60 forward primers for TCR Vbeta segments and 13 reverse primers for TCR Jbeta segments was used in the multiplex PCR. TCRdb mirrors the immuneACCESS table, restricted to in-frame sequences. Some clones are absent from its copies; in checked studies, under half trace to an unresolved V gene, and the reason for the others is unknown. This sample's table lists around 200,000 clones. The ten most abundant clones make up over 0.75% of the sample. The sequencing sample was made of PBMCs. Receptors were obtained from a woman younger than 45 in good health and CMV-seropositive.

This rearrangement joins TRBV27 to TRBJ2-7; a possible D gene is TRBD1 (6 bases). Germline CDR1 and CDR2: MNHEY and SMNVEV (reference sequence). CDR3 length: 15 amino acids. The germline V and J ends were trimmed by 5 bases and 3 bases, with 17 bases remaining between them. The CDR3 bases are TGTGCCAGCAGTCCAACCGGGACACAAGTCTACGAGCAGTACTTC. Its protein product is CASSPTGTQVYEQYF.

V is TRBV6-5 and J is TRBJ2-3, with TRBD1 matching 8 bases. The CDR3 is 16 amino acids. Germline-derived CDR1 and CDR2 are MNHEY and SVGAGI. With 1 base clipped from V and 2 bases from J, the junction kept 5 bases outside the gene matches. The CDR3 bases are TGTGCCAGCAGTTACTGGGACAGGAGTTTCACAGATACGCAGTATTTT. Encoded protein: CASSYWDRSFTDTQYF.

The CDR3 coding sequence is TGTGCCAGCAGTTACGGGCCAGTCGGCGAGCAGTACTTC. It codes for CASSYGPVGEQYF. The genes are TRBV6-5 and TRBJ2-7; no clear D gene. This CDR3 comprises 13 residues. From germline, CDR1 is MNHEY and CDR2 SVGAGI. V lost 2 bases to trimming and J lost 6 bases, with 11 bases between them.

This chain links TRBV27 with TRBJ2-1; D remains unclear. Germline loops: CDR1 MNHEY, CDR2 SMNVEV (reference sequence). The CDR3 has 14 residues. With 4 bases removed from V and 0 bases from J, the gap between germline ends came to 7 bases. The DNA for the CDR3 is TGTGCCAGCAGTTCCCTGAGCTCCTACAATGAGCAGTTCTTC. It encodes CASSSLSSYNEQFF.

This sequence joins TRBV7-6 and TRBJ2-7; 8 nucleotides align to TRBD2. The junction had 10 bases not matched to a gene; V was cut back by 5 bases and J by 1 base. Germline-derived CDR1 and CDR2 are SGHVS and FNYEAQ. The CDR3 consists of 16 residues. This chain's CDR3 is CASSPAGGGFSYEQYF. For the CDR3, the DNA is TGTGCCAGCAGCCCGGCTGGCGGGGGGTTTTCCTACGAGCAGTACTTC.

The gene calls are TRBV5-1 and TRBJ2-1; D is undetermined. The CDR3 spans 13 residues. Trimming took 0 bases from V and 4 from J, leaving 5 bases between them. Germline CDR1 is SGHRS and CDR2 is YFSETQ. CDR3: CASSLGLYNEQFF. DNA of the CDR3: TGCGCCAGCAGCTTGGGCCTATACAATGAGCAGTTCTTC.

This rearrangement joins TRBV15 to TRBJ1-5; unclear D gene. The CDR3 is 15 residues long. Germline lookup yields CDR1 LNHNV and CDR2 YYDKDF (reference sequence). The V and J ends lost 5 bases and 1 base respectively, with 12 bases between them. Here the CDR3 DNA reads TGTGCCACCAGCGTGCCGGGGAACAGCAATCAGCCCCAGCATTTT. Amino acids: CATSVPGNSNQPQHF. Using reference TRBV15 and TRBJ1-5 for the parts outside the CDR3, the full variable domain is DAMVIQNPRYQVTQFGKPVTLSCSQTLNHNVMYWYQQKSSQAPKLLFHYYDKDFNNEADTPDNFQSRRPNTSFCFLDIRSPGLGDTAMYLCATSVPGNSNQPQHFGDGTRLSIL.

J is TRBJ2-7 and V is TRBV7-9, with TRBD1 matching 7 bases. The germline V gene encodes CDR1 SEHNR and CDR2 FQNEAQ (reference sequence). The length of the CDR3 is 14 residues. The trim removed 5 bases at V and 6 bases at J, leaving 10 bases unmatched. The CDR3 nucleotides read TGTGCCAGCAGCCCTGACGGGACAGCGCTCGAGCAGTACTTC. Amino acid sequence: CASSPDGTALEQYF.

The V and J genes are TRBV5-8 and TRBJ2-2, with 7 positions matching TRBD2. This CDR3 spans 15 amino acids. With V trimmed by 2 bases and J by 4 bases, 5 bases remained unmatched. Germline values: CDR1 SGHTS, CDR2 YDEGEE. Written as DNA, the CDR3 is TGTGCCAGCAGCTTTAGAGCGGGAATCACCGGGGAGCTGTTTTTT. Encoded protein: CASSFRAGITGELFF.

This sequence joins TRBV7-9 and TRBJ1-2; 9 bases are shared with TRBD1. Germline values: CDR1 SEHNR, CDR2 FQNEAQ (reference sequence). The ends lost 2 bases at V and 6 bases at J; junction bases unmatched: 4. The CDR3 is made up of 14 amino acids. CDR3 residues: CASSLRDRVDGYTF. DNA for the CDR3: TGTGCCAGCAGCTTAAGGGACAGGGTGGATGGCTACACCTTC.

CDR3 loop: CASGPTQGNTEAFF. The CDR3 bases are TGTGCCAGCGGCCCCACACAGGGGAACACTGAAGCTTTCTTT. The chain combines TRBV6-6 with TRBJ1-1, with a weak D call TRBD1 (6 bases). This CDR3 contains 14 residues. The germline gives CDR1 MNHNY, CDR2 SVGAGI (reference sequence). The germline V and J ends were trimmed by 8 bases and 1 base, with 14 bases remaining between them.

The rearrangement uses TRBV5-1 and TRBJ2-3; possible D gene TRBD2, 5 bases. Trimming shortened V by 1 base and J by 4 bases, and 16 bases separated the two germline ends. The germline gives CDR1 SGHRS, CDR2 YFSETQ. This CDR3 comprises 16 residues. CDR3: CASSLNGELVSDTQYF. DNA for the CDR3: TGCGCCAGCAGCTTGAACGGGGAGTTAGTCTCAGATACGCAGTATTTT.

In nucleotides, the CDR3 is TGTGCCAGTAGTTCTCGAGAGGGGGTCGGAAACACCATATATTTT. Translating it yields CASSSREGVGNTIYF. This chain uses TRBV19 with TRBJ1-3; TRBD1 is a possible D gene (6 bases). From germline, CDR1 is LNHDA and CDR2 SQIVND (reference sequence). The CDR3 totals 15 residues. Trimming cost V 5 bases and J 4 bases, with 15 bases left between them.

The DNA of the CDR3 is TGTGCCATCCGGGGGGCAGCGGCGGTTGAGCAGTTCTTC. This translates into CAIRGAAAVEQFF. V is TRBV10-3 and J is TRBJ2-1; possible D gene TRBD2, 7 bases. Germline assignment: CDR1 ENHRY and CDR2 SYGVKD. V was pared by 8 bases and J by 9 bases, with 17 bases between. The CDR3 runs 13 residues.

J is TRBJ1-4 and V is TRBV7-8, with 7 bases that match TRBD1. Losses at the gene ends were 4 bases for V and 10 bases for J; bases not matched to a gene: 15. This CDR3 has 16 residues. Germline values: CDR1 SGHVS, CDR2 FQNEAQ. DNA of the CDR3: TGTGCCAGCAGCTCTGCGATTGGGCAGGGGGTCGGAAAACTGTTTTTT. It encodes CASSSAIGQGVGKLFF. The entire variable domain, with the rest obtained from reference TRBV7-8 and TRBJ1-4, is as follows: GAGVSQSPRYKVAKRGQDVALRCDPISGHVSLFWYQQALGQGPEFLTYFQNEAQLDKSGLPSDRFFAERPEGSVSTLKIQRTQQEDSAVYLCASSSAIGQGVGKLFFGSGTQLSVL.

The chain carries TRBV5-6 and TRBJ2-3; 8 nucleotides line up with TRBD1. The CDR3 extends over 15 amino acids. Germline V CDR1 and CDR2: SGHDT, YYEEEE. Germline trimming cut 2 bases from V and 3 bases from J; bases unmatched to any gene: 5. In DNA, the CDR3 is TGTGCCAGCAGCTTCAGAGACAGGGGTACAGATACGCAGTATTTT. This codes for CASSFRDRGTDTQYF.

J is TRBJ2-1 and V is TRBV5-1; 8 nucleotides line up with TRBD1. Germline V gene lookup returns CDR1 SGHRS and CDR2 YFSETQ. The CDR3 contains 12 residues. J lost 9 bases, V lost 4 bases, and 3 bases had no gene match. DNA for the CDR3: TGCGCCAGCAGCACAGGGGGGATTGAGCAGTTCTTC. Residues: CASSTGGIEQFF.